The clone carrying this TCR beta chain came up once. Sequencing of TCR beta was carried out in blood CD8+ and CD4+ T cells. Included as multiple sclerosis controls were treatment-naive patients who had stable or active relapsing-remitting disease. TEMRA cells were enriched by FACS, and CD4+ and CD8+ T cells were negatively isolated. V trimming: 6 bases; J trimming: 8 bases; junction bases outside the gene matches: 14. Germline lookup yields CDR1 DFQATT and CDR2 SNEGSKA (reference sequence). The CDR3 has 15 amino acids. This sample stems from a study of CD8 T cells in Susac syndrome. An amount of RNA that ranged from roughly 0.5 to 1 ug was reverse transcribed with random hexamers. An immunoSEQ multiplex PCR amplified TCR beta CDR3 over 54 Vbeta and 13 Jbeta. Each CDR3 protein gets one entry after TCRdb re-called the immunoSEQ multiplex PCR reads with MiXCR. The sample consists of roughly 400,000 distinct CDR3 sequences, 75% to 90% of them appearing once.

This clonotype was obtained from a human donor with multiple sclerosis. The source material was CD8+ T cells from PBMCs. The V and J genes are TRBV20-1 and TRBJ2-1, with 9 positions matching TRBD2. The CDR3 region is CSALRLAERVDEQFF. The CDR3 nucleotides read TGCAGTGCCCTTCGACTAGCGGAACGTGTGGATGAGCAGTTCTTC.